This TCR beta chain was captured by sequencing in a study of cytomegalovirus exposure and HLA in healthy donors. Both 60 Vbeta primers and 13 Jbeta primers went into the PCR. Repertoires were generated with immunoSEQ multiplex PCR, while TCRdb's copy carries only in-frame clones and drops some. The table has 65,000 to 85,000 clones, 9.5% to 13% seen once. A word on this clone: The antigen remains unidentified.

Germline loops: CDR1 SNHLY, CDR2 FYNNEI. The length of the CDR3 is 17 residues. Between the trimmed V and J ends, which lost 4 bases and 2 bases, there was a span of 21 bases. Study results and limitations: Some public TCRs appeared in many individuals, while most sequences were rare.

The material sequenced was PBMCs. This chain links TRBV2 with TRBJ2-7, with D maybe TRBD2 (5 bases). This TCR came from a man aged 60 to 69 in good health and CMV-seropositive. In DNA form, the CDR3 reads TGTGCCAGCAGTGCCGGGGTCTCCCGAGGCCATACCTACGAGCAGTACGTC. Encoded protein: CASSAGVSRGHTYEQYV.